Listed below are T cell receptor beta chains from one sample, sequenced in a study of patients and donors after allogeneic stem cell transplantation. TCRdb re-analysed the RT-PCR reads in MiXCR, keeping a single row per CDR3 protein. Of about 960,000 distinct CDR3 sequences in the sample, 18% were seen once. Material for sequencing was blood, either unsorted or a sorted T cell fraction (not recorded which). These receptors were obtained from a human donor who was either an allogeneic HSCT recipient or a stem cell or donor lymphocyte infusion donor (not recorded which). It is not recorded whose cells these are; they may come from a transplant donor. CDR3s include the opening cysteine and the closing phenylalanine or tryptophan. D genes are given only for firm matches. Clone size, where shown, is once, few, many, or a class for clones that have expanded.

J: TRBJ2-3; V: TRBV20-1; size: many; D: TRBD2; DNA: TGCAGTGCTCTTCTAGCGGGGGCCCCAGATACGCAGTATTTT; CDR3: CSALLAGAPDTQYF
J: TRBJ1-1; V: TRBV4-3; size: NA; D: NA; DNA: TGCGCCAGCAGCCAATACGACAGAACTGAAGCTTTCTTT; CDR3: CASSQYDRTEAFF
J: TRBJ2-7; V: TRBV25-1; size: few; D: NA; DNA: TGTGCCAGCAGTCCAGGGGAGGTGTTCGAGCAGTACTTC; CDR3: CASSPGEVFEQYF
J: TRBJ2-5; V: TRBV7-8; size: once; D: NA; DNA: TGTGCCAGCAGCTTAGGAGGGAGAAACCCGTACCAAGAGACCCAGTACTTC; CDR3: CASSLGGRNPYQETQYF
J: TRBJ2-7; V: TRBV20-1; size: NA; D: NA; DNA: TGCAGTGCTAGAGAGGGGAGCGGAAAAAACTACGAGCAGTACTTC; CDR3: CSAREGSGKNYEQYF
J: TRBJ1-1; V: TRBV5-6; size: NA; D: NA; DNA: TGTGCCAGCAGCTCCACTCTACTGACAGCACGGAACACTGAAGCTTTCTTT; CDR3: CASSSTLLTARNTEAFF
J: TRBJ2-5; V: TRBV10-3; size: NA; D: TRBD2; DNA: TGTGCCATCAGCCCCGGGGAGGGGAGGCAAGAGACCCAGTACTTC; CDR3: CAISPGEGRQETQYF
J: TRBJ2-7; V: TRBV5-1; size: many; D: TRBD1; DNA: TGCGCCAGCAGCTTGGACAGGGGCTCCGAGCAGTACTTC; CDR3: CASSLDRGSEQYF
J: TRBJ2-3; V: TRBV5-6; size: NA; D: TRBD2; DNA: TGTGCCAGCAGCGAGACTAGCGGGGGAAGCACAGATACGCAGTATTTT; CDR3: CASSETSGGSTDTQYF
J: TRBJ2-1; V: TRBV2; size: few; D: NA; DNA: TGTGCCAGCAGTGAAGCGGGATCCGGGGACAATGAGCAGTTCTTC; CDR3: CASSEAGSGDNEQFF
J: TRBJ2-2; V: TRBV13; size: NA; D: NA; DNA: TGTGCCAGCAGAGGGGGACGGGGCACCGGGGAGCTGTTTTTT; CDR3: CASRGGRGTGELFF
J: TRBJ1-5; V: TRBV30; size: NA; D: NA; DNA: TGTGCCTGGAGTAAGGAGGGAAATCAGCCCCAGCATTTT; CDR3: CAWSKEGNQPQHF
J: TRBJ2-1; V: TRBV12-3/TRBV12-4; size: NA; D: TRBD2; DNA: TGTGCCAGCAGTTTGGGACTAGCGGGAGATGTGAATGAGCAGTTCTTC; CDR3: CASSLGLAGDVNEQFF
J: TRBJ2-1; V: TRBV7-8; size: few; D: TRBD2; DNA: TGTGCCAGCAGGCGAACGAGCGGGACTTCCTACAATGAGCAGTTCTTC; CDR3: CASRRTSGTSYNEQFF
J: TRBJ2-6; V: TRBV29-1; size: NA; D: TRBD2; DNA: TGCAGCGTTGGGAAGGGCGGGGGACCCGTCTCTGGGGCCAACGTCCTGACTTTC; CDR3: CSVGKGGGPVSGANVLTF
J: TRBJ2-3; V: TRBV12-5; size: NA; D: TRBD1; DNA: TGTGCTACGGGACAGGGAAGAACTAGCACAGATACGCAGTATTTT; CDR3: CATGQGRTSTDTQYF
J: TRBJ1-6; V: TRBV12-3/TRBV12-4; size: many; D: TRBD1; DNA: TGTGCCAGCACCCTTCAGGGGGCAGGCAATTCACCCCTCCACTTT; CDR3: CASTLQGAGNSPLHF
J: TRBJ2-7; V: TRBV12-3/TRBV12-4; size: few; D: NA; DNA: TGTGCCAGCAGTTTAAAGGGAGGCTCCTACGAGCAGTACTTC; CDR3: CASSLKGGSYEQYF
J: TRBJ2-5; V: TRBV12-3/TRBV12-4; size: few; D: TRBD1; DNA: TGTGCCAGCAGTCAGCCGGGACAGGGAGTAGGAGAGACCCAGTACTTC; CDR3: CASSQPGQGVGETQYF
J: TRBJ1-4; V: TRBV5-6; size: NA; D: TRBD1; DNA: TGTGCCAGCAGCTTGGCCCGACAGGGAGGAAAGGAGGGCGAAAAACTGTTTTTT; CDR3: CASSLARQGGKEGEKLFF